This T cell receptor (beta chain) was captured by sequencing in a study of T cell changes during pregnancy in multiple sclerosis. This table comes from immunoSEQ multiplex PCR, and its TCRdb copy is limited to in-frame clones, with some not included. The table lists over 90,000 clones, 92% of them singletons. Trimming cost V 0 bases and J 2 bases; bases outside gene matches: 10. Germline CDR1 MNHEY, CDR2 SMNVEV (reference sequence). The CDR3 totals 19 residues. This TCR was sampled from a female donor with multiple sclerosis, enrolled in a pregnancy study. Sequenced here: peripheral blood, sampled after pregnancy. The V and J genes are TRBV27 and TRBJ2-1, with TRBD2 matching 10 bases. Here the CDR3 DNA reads TGTGCCAGCAGTTTATCGCTTAGCGGGAGGTACCTTACCTACAATGAGCAGTTCTTC. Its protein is CASSLSLSGRYLTYNEQFF.